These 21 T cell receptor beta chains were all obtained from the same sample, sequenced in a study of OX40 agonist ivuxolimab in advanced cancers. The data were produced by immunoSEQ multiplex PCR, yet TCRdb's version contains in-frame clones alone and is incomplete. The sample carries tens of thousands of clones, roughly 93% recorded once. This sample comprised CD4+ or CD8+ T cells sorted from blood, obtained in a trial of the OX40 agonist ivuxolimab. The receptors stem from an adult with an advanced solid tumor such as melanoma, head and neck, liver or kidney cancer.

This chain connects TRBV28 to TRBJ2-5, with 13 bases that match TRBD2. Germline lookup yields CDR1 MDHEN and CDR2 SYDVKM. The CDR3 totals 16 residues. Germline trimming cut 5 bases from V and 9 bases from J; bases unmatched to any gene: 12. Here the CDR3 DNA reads TGTGCCAGCAGTATACTAGCGGGAGGGGACCTGGGGGCCCAGTACTTC. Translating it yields CASSILAGGDLGAQYF.

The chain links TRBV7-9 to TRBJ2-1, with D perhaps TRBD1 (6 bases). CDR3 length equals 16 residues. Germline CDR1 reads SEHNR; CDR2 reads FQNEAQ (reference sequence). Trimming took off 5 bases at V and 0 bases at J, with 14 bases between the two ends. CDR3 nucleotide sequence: TGTGCCAGCAGCACTATGACAGGCCGCTCCTACAATGAGCAGTTCTTC. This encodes CASSTMTGRSYNEQFF.

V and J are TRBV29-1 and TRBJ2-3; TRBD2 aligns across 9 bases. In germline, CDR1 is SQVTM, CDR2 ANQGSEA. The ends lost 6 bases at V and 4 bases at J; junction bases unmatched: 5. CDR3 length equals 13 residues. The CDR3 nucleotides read TGCAGCGTCATAGCGGGAGTTCCAGATACGCAGTATTTT. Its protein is CSVIAGVPDTQYF.

The CDR3 nucleotides read TGCGCCAGCAGTGAATCCGGGACCCGCGGCCATGAGCAGTTCTTC. As protein: CASSESGTRGHEQFF. The chain employs TRBV10-2 and TRBJ2-1; the D call may be TRBD1 or TRBD2 (5 bases each). Trimming removed 3 bases at V and 8 bases at J, with 17 bases between. CDR1 is WSHSY, CDR2 SAAADI, per germline. CDR3 length: 15 amino acids.

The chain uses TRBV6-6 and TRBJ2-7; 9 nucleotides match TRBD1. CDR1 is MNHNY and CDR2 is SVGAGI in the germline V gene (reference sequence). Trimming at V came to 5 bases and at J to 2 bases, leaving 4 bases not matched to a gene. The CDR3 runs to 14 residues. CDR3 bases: TGTGCCAGCAGTACGCGGGACAGGGCCTACGAGCAGTACTTC. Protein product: CASSTRDRAYEQYF.

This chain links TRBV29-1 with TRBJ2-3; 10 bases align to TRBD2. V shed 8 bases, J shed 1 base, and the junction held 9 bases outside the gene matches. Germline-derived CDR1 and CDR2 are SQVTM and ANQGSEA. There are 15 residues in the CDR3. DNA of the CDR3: TGCAGCCCGATCACTAGCGGGGTTGGCACAGATACGCAGTATTTT. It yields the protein CSPITSGVGTDTQYF.

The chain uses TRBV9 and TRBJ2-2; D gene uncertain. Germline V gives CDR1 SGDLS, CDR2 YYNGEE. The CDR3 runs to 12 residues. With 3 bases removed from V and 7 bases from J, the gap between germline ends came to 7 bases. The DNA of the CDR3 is TGTGCCAGCAGCGAAGTCGGCGGGGAGCTGTTTTTT. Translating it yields CASSEVGGELFF.

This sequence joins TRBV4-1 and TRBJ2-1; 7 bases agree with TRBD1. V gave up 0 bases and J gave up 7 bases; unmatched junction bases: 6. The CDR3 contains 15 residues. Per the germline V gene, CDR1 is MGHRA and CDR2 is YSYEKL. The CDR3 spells CASSQETGLGNEQFF. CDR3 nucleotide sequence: TGCGCCAGCAGCCAAGAGACAGGGTTGGGGAATGAGCAGTTCTTC.

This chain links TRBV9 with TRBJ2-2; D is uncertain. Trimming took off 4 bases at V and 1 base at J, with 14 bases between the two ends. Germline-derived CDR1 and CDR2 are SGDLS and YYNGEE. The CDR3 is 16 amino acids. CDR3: CASSPRLALNTGELFF. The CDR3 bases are TGTGCCAGCAGCCCCCGATTAGCCCTGAACACCGGGGAGCTGTTTTTT.

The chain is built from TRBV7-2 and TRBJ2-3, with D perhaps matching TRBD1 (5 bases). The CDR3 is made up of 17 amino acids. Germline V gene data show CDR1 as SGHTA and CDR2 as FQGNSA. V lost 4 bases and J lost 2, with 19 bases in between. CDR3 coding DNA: TGTGCCAGCAGCTCTGAAGGGGTGGGGTTAGTCACAGATACGCAGTATTTT. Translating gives CASSSEGVGLVTDTQYF.

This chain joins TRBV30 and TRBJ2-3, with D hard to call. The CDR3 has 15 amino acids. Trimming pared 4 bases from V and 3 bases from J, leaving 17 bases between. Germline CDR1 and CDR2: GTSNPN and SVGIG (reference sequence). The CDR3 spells CAWTEVGAWTDTQYF. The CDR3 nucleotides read TGTGCCTGGACAGAGGTTGGTGCGTGGACAGATACGCAGTATTTT.

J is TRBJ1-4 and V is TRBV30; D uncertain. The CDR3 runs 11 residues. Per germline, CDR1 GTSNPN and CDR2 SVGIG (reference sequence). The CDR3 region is CAGTDYEKLFF. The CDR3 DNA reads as TGTGCTGGAACAGACTATGAAAAACTGTTTTTT. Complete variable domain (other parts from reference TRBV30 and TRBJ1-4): SQTIHQWPATLVQPVGSPLSLECTVEGTSNPNLYWYRQAAGRGLQLLFYSVGIGQISSEVPQNLSASRPQDRQFILSSKKLLLSDSGFYLCAGTDYEKLFFGSGTQLSVL.

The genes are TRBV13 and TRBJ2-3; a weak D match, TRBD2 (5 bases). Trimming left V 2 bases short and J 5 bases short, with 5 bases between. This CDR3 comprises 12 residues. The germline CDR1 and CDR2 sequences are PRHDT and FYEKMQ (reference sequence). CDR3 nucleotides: TGTGCCAGCAGCTTACGGGGAGATACGCAGTATTTT. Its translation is CASSLRGDTQYF.

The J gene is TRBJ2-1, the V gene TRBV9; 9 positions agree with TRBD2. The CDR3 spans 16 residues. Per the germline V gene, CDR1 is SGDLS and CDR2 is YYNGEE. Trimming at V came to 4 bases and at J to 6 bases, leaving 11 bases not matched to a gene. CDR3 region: CASSRGGGRASNEQFF. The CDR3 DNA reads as TGTGCCAGCAGCCGTGGGGGCGGGAGGGCCTCCAATGAGCAGTTCTTC. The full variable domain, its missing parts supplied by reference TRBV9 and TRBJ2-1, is DSGVTQTPKHLITATGQRVTLRCSPRSGDLSVYWYQQSLDQGLQFLIQYYNGEERAKGNILERFSAQQFPDLHSELNLSSLELGDSALYFCASSRGGGRASNEQFFGPGTRLTVL.

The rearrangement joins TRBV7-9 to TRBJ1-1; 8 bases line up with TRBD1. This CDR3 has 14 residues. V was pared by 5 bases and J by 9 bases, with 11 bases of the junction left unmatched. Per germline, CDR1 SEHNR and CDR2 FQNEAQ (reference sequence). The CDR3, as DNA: TGTGCCAGCAGCCGAGGACAGGGAGGCTCCCAAGCTTTCTTT. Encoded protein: CASSRGQGGSQAFF.

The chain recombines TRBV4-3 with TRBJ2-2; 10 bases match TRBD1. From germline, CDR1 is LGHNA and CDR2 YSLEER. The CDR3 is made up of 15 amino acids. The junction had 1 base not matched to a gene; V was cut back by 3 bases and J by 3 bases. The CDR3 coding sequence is TGCGCCAGCAGCCAGGGGACAGGGGACACCGGGGAGCTGTTTTTT. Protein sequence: CASSQGTGDTGELFF.

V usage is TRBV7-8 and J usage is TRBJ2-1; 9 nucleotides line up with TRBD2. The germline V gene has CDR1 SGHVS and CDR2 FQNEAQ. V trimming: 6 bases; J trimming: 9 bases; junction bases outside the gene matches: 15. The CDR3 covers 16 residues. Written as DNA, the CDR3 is TGTGCCAGCAGGCCCCCGGGATCTGCGGGAGGGGGTGAGCAGTTCTTC. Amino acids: CASRPPGSAGGGEQFF.

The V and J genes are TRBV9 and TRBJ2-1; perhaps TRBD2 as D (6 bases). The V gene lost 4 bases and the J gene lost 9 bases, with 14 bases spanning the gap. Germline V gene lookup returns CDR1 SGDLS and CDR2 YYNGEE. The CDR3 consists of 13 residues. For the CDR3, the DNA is TGTGCCAGCAGCCCTAGGGAGGACGGTGAGCAGTTCTTC. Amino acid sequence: CASSPREDGEQFF.

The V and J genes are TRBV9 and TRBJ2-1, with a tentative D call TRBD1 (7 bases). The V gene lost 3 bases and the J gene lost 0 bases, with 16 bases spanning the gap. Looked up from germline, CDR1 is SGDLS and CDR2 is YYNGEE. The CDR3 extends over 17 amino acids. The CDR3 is CASSASGGQSSYNEQFF. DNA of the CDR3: TGTGCCAGCAGCGCCTCCGGGGGACAGAGCTCCTACAATGAGCAGTTCTTC.

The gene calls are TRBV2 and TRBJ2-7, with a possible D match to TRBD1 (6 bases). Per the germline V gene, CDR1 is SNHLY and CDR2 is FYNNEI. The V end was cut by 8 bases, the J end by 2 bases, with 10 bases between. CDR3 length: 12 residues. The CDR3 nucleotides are TGTGCCAGCCGACAGGCGGCCTACGAGCAGTACTTC. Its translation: CASRQAAYEQYF.

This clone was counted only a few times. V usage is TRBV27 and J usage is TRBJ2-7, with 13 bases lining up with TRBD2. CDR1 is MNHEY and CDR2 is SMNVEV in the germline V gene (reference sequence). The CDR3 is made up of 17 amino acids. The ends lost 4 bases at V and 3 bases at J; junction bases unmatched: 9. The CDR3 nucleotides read TGTGCCAGCAGTTCCTCGACTAGCGGGAGGCGTTTCTACGAGCAGTACTTC. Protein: CASSSSTSGRRFYEQYF.